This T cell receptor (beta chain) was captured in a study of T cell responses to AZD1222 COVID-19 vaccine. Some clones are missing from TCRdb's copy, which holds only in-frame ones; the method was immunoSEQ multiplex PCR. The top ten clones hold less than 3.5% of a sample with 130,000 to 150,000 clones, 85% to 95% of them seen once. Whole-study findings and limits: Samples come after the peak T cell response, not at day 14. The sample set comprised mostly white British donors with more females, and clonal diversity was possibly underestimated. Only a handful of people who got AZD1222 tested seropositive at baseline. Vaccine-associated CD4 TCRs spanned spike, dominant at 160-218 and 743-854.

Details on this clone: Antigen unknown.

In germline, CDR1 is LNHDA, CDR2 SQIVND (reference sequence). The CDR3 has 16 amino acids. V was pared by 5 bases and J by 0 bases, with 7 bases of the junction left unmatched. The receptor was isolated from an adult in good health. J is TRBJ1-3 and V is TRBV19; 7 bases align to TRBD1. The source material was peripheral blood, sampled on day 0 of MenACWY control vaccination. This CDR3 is CASSEQGPPSGNTIYF. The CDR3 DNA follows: TGTGCCAGTAGTGAACAGGGGCCTCCCTCTGGAAACACCATATATTTT.